This TCR beta chain was identified in a study of blood T cell repertoires in COVID-19. The data were produced by immunoSEQ multiplex PCR, yet TCRdb's version contains in-frame clones alone and is incomplete. The top ten clones hold about 1.7% of a sample with about 480,000 clones, roughly 90% of them seen once. The participants were between about 18 and 90 years old and came from about two dozen US areas. Participants' own reports of clinical history determined their cohort assignment. Germline V CDR1 and CDR2: LGHDT, YNNKEL (reference sequence). This CDR3 region has 14 residues. V was shortened by 1 base and J by 1 base, with 7 bases between the two germline ends.

This TCR was sampled from a woman aged 40 to 50 who had recovered from COVID-19. Sample: PBMCs or T cells enriched from blood (not recorded which). V and J are TRBV3-1 (or the pseudogene TRBV3-2) and TRBJ2-5; TRBD1 might be the D (5 bases). Written as DNA, the CDR3 is TGTGCCAGCAGCCAAGGACAGCCCCAAGAGACCCAGTACTTC. This translates into CASSQGQPQETQYF.